Presented here are 18 T cell receptor beta chains from one specimen sequenced in a study of beta chain features in type 1 diabetes. The study's findings and limits: Patients with Type 1 diabetes showed moderately but significantly shorter TCRB CDR3s in all four CD4+ subsets.

No cognate antigen is known for these TCRs. TCRB transcripts that were expressed got sequenced, as all of the isolated RNA had been reverse transcribed. TCRdb's copy holds only in-frame clones and misses some; the assay was immunoSEQ multiplex PCR. This sample has some 660,000 clones, with over 13% found just once. Sequencing was done on a sample of naive CD4+ T cells from blood. The receptors come from a man younger than 30 with type 1 diabetes.

A few counts support this clone. The gene calls are TRBV18 and TRBJ2-7; 11 bases are a match to TRBD1. Germline CDR1 KGHSH, CDR2 LQKENI. The CDR3 has 17 amino acids. Trimming at V came to 5 bases and at J to 5 bases, leaving 14 bases not matched to a gene. The CDR3 loop is CASSTLSYGTGGNEQYF. As DNA, the CDR3 is TGTGCCAGCTCAACTTTGTCCTATGGGACAGGGGGAAACGAGCAGTACTTC.

This sequence joins TRBV7-2 and TRBJ1-4, with D tentatively TRBD1 (5 bases). Germline V gives CDR1 SGHTA, CDR2 FQGNSA. The CDR3 runs 14 residues. Between the trimmed V and J ends, which lost 5 bases and 3 bases, there was a span of 10 bases. The CDR3: CASSRQKANEKLFF. CDR3 DNA: TGTGCCAGCAGCCGACAGAAGGCTAATGAAAAACTGTTTTTT.

The chain has TRBV9 and TRBJ1-2; D not resolved. Trimming cost V 1 base and J 0 bases, with 7 bases left between them. CDR1 and CDR2 (germline): SGDLS, YYNGEE. The CDR3 extends over 14 amino acids. The CDR3 nucleotides are TGTGCCAGCAGCGTACACGAGCCTAACTATGGCTACACCTTC. As protein: CASSVHEPNYGYTF.

This clone was picked up a small number of times. This chain joins TRBV6-6 and TRBJ2-5; D not resolved. This CDR3 is built from 12 residues. V lost 8 bases and J lost 7, with 14 bases in between. In germline, CDR1 is MNHNY, CDR2 SVGAGI (reference sequence). DNA for the CDR3: TGTGCCAGCTTCTCCCAGATGGGGACCCAGTACTTC. It specifies CASFSQMGTQYF.

The sample holds a few counts of this clone. This chain's CDR3 is CASTRDVRGYTF. The CDR3 DNA sequence: TGTGCCAGCACCCGGGACGTCCGTGGCTACACCTTC. The chain has TRBV28 and TRBJ1-2; possibly TRBD1 for D (5 bases). The germline V gene encodes CDR1 MDHEN and CDR2 SYDVKM. V was shortened by 7 bases and J by 7 bases, with 13 bases between the two germline ends. The CDR3 spans 12 residues.

A few counts support this clone. The chain uses TRBV28 and TRBJ2-5; D might be TRBD2 (5 bases). This CDR3 is 13 amino acids long. In germline, CDR1 is MDHEN, CDR2 SYDVKM. Trimming shortened V by 8 bases and J by 5 bases, and 15 bases separated the two germline ends. The CDR3: CASEPGELETQYF. For the CDR3, the DNA is TGTGCCAGCGAGCCCGGGGAGTTGGAGACCCAGTACTTC.

This rearrangement joins TRBV29-1 to TRBJ2-1; D is uncertain. Germline CDR1 and CDR2: SQVTM and ANQGSEA. The V end was cut by 7 bases, the J end by 4 bases, with 14 bases between. This CDR3 has 13 residues. The CDR3 DNA reads TGCAGCGCGATTACTCCCCTTTACAATGAGCAGTTCTTC. Its protein is CSAITPLYNEQFF.

This chain connects TRBV29-1 to TRBJ2-7; TRBD1 agrees at 10 bases. The V gene end was trimmed by 7 bases and the J gene end by 8 bases; junction bases not matched to a gene: 17. Germline V gene data show CDR1 as SQVTM and CDR2 as ANQGSEA. This CDR3 contains 15 residues. In DNA form, the CDR3 reads TGCAGCGCAACCCCCGTAGGACAGGGGGACGCAAAGCAGTACTTC. It specifies CSATPVGQGDAKQYF.

This clone was counted a few times. The chain links TRBV7-3 to TRBJ2-1, with D perhaps given as TRBD1 or TRBD2 (6 bases each). The germline CDR1 and CDR2 sequences are SGHTA and FQGTGA. The V end lost 5 bases, the J end lost 8 bases, and 19 bases lay between the germline ends. The CDR3 length is 15 residues. CDR3 protein: CASSPPGAGSDEQFF. In DNA, the CDR3 is TGTGCCAGCAGCCCACCGGGGGCCGGATCCGATGAGCAGTTCTTC.

This clone has more than one count but fewer than ten. The chain links TRBV5-1 to TRBJ2-1, with 8 bases fitting TRBD1. The CDR3 length is 14 residues. CDR1 SGHRS and CDR2 YFSETQ come from the germline V gene. V shed 3 bases and J 7 bases; nucleotides not matched to a gene: 6. CDR3 nucleotides: TGCGCCAGCAGCTCACGGACAGGGCGGAATGAGCAGTTCTTC. The encoded protein is CASSSRTGRNEQFF.

The chain links TRBV30 to TRBJ2-7, with 9 bases identical to TRBD1. With V trimmed by 2 bases and J by 6 bases, 2 bases remained unmatched. CDR1 GTSNPN and CDR2 SVGIG come from the germline V gene (reference sequence). CDR3 size: 12 residues. DNA of the CDR3: TGTGCCTGGAGTCGGACAGGGGTCGAGCAGTACTTC. Its translation: CAWSRTGVEQYF.

About this clone itself: The identical CDR3 is also encoded by other nucleotide sequences in the sample. The gene calls are TRBV2 and TRBJ2-5; 7 nucleotides agree with TRBD2. The CDR3 is 13 residues long. After removal of 6 bases from V and 3 bases from J, the junction contained 4 bases not matched to a gene. The germline gives CDR1 SNHLY, CDR2 FYNNEI. CDR3 amino acids: CASSPLAEETQYF. CDR3 coding DNA: TGTGCCAGCAGCCCGCTAGCGGAAGAGACCCAGTACTTC.

This clone was seen many times. The V call is TRBV10-3, the J call TRBJ2-3, with TRBD1 matching 7 bases. From germline, CDR1 is ENHRY and CDR2 SYGVKD. Unmatched junction bases numbered 0, after V lost 5 bases and J lost 1 base. The CDR3 has 13 residues. The CDR3 here is CAISTGGTDTQYF. As DNA, the CDR3 is TGTGCCATCAGTACAGGGGGCACAGATACGCAGTATTTT.

V is TRBV7-2 and J is TRBJ2-7; a weak D match, TRBD1 (6 bases). The CDR3 length is 15 residues. Trimming stripped 5 bases from V and 6 bases from J, with 20 bases between. Germline loops: CDR1 SGHTA, CDR2 FQGNSA. The CDR3 reads CASSTQGTAGGEQYF. CDR3 DNA sequence: TGTGCCAGCAGCACTCAGGGGACCGCTGGGGGCGAGCAGTACTTC.

This chain joins TRBV7-9 and TRBJ2-7; D is unresolved. The CDR3 is 12 residues long. The germline CDR1 and CDR2 sequences are SEHNR and FQNEAQ (reference sequence). The V end was cut by 6 bases, the J end by 3 bases, with 9 bases between. CDR3 protein: CASSPDLYEQYF. As DNA, the CDR3 is TGTGCCAGCAGTCCGGACCTCTACGAGCAGTACTTC.

About this clone itself: Mismatch with germline at one junction end may stem from a read error. The chain combines TRBV6-5 with TRBJ2-3, with D unclear. In germline, CDR1 is MNHEY, CDR2 SVGAGI. The CDR3 is made up of 15 amino acids. As DNA, the CDR3 is TGTGCCAGCAATTACGGCGGAGCTAGCACAGATACGCAGTATTTT. Its protein is CASNYGGASTDTQYF.

This clone appeared a few times. The V and J genes are TRBV7-2 and TRBJ1-6; 7 bases are shared with TRBD1. The CDR3 runs 15 residues. Germline assignment: CDR1 SGHTA and CDR2 FQGNSA. V was clipped by 3 bases and J by 7 bases; unmatched bases: 6. The CDR3 DNA is TGTGCCAGCAGCTTCGAGGACAGGAGGAATTCACCCCTCCACTTT. Its protein is CASSFEDRRNSPLHF. Full variable domain (remainder filled in from reference TRBV7-2 and TRBJ1-6): GAGVSQSPSNKVTEKGKDVELRCDPISGHTALYWYRQSLGQGLEFLIYFQGNSAPDKSGLPSDRFSAERTGGSVSTLTIQRTQQEDSAVYLCASSFEDRRNSPLHFGNGTRLTVT.

This clone was observed a handful of times. The chain has TRBV4-3 and TRBJ2-6; a possible D gene is TRBD1 (7 bases). Germline V lookup: CDR1 LGHNA, CDR2 YSLEER. CDR3 length: 17 amino acids. V lost 0 bases, J lost 2 bases, and 11 bases lay in between. The CDR3: CASSQDPRGAGANVLTF. In DNA form, the CDR3 reads TGCGCCAGCAGCCAAGACCCCAGGGGGGCTGGGGCCAACGTCCTGACTTTC.